The T cell receptor (beta chain) under discussion was sequenced for a study of cytomegalovirus exposure and HLA in healthy donors. In the study overall: Around 80 million unique TCR sequences came from HLA-typed donors in an early release. General study points: Reports indicated that the classifier achieved high specificity and sensitivity in diagnosing cytomegalovirus status. Within a later analysis, the majority of CMV-associated TCR beta chains appeared HLA-restricted. Among donors in an Asian-associated ancestry cluster, a later analysis reportedly found fewer N-insertions than the roughly 700-donor mean.

In the case of this clone: Its matching antigen is unknown.

J gave up 5 bases and V 8 bases, and 7 bases lay outside the gene matches. CDR3 length: 15 amino acids. Per germline, CDR1 LNHNV and CDR2 YYDKDF (reference sequence). PCR was performed using 60 Vbeta and 13 Jbeta primers. The repertoire was sequenced with immunoSEQ multiplex PCR; TCRdb's copy has only in-frame clones and lacks some. Of roughly 100,000 clones listed, 75% were seen once; the top ten hold 2.5% to 3%. The rearrangement links TRBV15 to TRBJ2-5; 14 bases line up with TRBD2. The sequence was obtained from a male donor in good health and CMV-seropositive. What was sequenced was PBMCs. This CDR3 reads CATAGTSGGGETQYF. Written as DNA, the CDR3 is TGTGCCACCGCCGGGACTAGCGGGGGTGGGGAGACCCAGTACTTC.